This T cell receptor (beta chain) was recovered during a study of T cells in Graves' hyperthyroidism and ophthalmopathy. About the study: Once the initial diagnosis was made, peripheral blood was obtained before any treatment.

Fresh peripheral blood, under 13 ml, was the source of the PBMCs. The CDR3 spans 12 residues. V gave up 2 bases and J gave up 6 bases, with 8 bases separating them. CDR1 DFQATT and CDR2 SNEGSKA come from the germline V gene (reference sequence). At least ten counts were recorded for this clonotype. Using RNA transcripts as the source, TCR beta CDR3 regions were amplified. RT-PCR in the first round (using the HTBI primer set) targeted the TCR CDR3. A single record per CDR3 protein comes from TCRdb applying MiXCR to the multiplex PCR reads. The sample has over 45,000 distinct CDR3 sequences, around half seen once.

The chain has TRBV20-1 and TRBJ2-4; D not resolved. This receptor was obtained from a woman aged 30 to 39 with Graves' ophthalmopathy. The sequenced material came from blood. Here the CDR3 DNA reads TGCAGTGCTAGACTTAACTTAAACATTCAGTACTTC. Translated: CSARLNLNIQYF.